This TCR beta chain was sequenced for a study of CD8 T cells in ankylosing spondylitis. Germline CDR1 reads MNHNS; CDR2 reads SASEGT. V was clipped by 6 bases and J by 5 bases; unmatched bases: 12. The CDR3 covers 15 residues. Researchers built TCR beta libraries using quantitative 5'-RACE with molecular barcodes. One entry per CDR3 protein results from TCRdb running MiXCR on the 5' RACE reads. Of about 500,000 distinct CDR3 sequences in the sample, about 5.7% were seen once. This clonotype was counted ten times or more. No antigen is known for it. General study points: Some of these motif variants have turned up before, in reports on reactive arthritis synovial fluid and blood. Matched synovial fluid from ankylosing spondylitis patients was reported to be enriched for disease-linked clones. There was a TCR beta motif, made of several highly homologous variants, that appeared characteristic of ankylosing spondylitis blood. Disease-linked clones, CD8+, were relatively rare in peripheral blood.

The sequencing sample was made of blood, either unsorted or a sorted T cell fraction (not recorded which). The chain couples TRBV6-1 to TRBJ2-5; 7 bases agree with TRBD1. The TCR was taken from a male donor with ankylosing spondylitis. The CDR3 reads CASRDRDSYRETQYF. For the CDR3, the DNA is TGTGCCAGCAGGGACCGGGACAGCTACCGGGAGACCCAGTACTTC.